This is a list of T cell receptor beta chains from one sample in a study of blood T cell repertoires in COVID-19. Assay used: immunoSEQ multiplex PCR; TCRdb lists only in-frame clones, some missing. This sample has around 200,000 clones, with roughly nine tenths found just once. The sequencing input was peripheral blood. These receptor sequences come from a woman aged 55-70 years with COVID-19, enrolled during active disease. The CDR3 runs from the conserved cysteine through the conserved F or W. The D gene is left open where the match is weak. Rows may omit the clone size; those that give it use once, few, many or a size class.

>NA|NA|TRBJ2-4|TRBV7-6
CASSKGPGGAKNIQYF
TGTGCCAGCAGCAAGGGCCCGGGCGGGGCCAAAAACATTCAGTACTTC
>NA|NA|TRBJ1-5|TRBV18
CASSLFLSNQPQHF
TGTGCCAGCTCTCTCTTCCTTAGCAATCAGCCCCAGCATTTT
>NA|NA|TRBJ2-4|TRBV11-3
CASSSPGGKNIQYF
TGTGCCAGCAGCTCTCCAGGAGGCAAAAACATTCAGTACTTC
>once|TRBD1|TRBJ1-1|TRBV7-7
CASSPGGTDTEAFF
TGTGCTAGCAGCCCAGGGGGGACGGACACTGAAGCTTTCTTT
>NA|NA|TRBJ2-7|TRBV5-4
CASSRGQADYEQYF
TGTGCCAGCAGCCGCGGACAAGCAGATTACGAGCAGTACTTC
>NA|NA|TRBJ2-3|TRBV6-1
CASSEYLPTPTDTQYF
TGTGCCAGCAGTGAATACCTTCCGACTCCAACAGATACGCAGTATTTT
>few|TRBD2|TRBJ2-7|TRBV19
CATAGGPSYEQYF
TGTGCCACTGCGGGAGGGCCATCCTACGAGCAGTACTTC
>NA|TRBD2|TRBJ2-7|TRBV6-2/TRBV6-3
CASSYSEAGTYEQYF
TGTGCCAGCAGTTACTCGGAAGCGGGGACCTACGAGCAGTACTTC
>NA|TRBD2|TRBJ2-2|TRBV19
CASSETSGPGELFF
TGTGCCAGTAGTGAGACTAGCGGGCCCGGGGAGCTGTTTTTT
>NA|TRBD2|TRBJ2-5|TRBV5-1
CASSSTSVYETQYF
TGCGCCAGCAGCTCGACTAGCGTTTACGAGACCCAGTACTTC
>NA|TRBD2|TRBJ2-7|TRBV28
CASSLGTSGRLTREQYF
TGTGCCAGCAGTCTTGGGACTAGCGGGAGGTTAACGCGAGAGCAGTACTTC
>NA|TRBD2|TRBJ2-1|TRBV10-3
CAISEALAGLFF
TGTGCCATCAGTGAGGCCCTAGCGGGATTGTTCTTC
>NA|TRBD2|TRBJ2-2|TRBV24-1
CATSVSGRAGTGELFF
TGTGCCACCAGTGTTAGCGGGAGGGCCGGTACCGGGGAGCTGTTTTTT
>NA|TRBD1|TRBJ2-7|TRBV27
CASQGTDYEQYF
TGTGCCAGCCAAGGGACAGACTACGAGCAGTACTTC
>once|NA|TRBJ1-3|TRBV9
CASSATSHSGNTIYF
TGTGCCAGCAGCGCTACTAGTCATTCTGGAAACACCATATATTTT
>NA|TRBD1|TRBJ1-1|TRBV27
CASSLRTGAEAFF
TGTGCCAGCAGTTTAAGGACAGGGGCTGAAGCTTTCTTT
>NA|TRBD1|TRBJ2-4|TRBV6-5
CASSPGQGANIQYF
TGTGCCAGCAGCCCGGGACAGGGAGCAAACATTCAGTACTTC
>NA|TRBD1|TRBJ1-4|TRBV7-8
CASSLLGQINEKLFF
TGTGCCAGCAGCTTATTGGGACAGATAAATGAAAAACTGTTTTTT
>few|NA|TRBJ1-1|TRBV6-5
CASSYGQLNTEAFF
TGTGCCAGCAGTTACGGGCAGTTGAACACTGAAGCTTTCTTT
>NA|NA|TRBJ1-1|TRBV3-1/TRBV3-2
CASKTGTMNTEAFF
TGTGCCAGCAAAACAGGGACTATGAACACTGAAGCTTTCTTT
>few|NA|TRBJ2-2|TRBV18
CASSPQGSGELFF
TGTGCCAGCTCACCGCAGGGAAGTGGGGAGCTGTTTTTT
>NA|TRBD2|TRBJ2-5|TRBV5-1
CASSLAKLWTSGRDHQETQYF
TGCGCCAGCAGCTTAGCGAAACTATGGACTAGCGGGAGGGATCACCAAGAGACCCAGTACTTC
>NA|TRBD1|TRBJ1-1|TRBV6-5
CASSYSSRGLSGEAFF
TGTGCCAGCAGTTACTCTTCAAGGGGGCTATCGGGTGAAGCTTTCTTT
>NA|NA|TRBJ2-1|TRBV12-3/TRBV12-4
CAGAGRSTTEQFF
TGTGCCGGCGCTGGGCGCTCGACCACTGAGCAGTTCTTC
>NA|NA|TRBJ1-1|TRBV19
CASREGGNSLGEAFF
TGTGCCAGTAGGGAAGGCGGGAACTCCTTGGGGGAAGCTTTCTTT
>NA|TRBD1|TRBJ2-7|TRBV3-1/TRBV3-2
CASSQVGTGGASYEQYF
TGTGCCAGCAGCCAAGTTGGGACAGGGGGCGCGTCCTACGAGCAGTACTTC
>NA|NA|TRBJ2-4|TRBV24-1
CATSDLREGKNIQYF
TGTGCCACCAGTGATCTCAGGGAAGGCAAAAACATTCAGTACTTC